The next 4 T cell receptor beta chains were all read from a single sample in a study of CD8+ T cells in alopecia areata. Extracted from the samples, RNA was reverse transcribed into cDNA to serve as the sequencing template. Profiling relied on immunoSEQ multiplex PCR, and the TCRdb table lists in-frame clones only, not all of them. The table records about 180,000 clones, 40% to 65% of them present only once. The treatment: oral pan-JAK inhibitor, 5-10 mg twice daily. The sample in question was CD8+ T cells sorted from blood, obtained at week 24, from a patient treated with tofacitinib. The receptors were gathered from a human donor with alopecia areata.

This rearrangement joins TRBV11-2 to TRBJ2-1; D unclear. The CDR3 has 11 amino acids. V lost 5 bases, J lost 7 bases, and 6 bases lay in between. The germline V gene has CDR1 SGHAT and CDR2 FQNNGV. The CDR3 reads CASSAKNEQFF. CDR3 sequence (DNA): TGTGCCAGCAGCGCGAAGAATGAGCAGTTCTTC.

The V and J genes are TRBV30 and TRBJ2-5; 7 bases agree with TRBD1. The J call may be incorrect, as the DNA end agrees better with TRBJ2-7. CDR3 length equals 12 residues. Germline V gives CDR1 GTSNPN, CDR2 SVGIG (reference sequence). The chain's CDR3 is CAWRQGAYEQYF. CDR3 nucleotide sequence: TGTGCCTGGCGACAGGGTGCCTACGAGCAGTACTTC.

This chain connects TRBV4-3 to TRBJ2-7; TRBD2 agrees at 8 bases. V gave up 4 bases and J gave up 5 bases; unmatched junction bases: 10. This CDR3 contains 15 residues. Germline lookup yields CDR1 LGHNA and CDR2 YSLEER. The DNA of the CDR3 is TGCGCCAGCAGCCCCTTTTCTGGAGCGGGGGACGAGCAGTACTTC. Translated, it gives CASSPFSGAGDEQYF.

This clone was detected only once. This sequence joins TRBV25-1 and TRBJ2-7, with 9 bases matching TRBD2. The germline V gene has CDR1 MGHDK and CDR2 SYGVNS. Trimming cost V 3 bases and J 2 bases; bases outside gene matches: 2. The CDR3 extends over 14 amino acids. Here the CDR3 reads CASSEAGGAYEQYF. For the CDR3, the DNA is TGTGCCAGCAGTGAGGCGGGGGGGGCCTACGAGCAGTACTTC.